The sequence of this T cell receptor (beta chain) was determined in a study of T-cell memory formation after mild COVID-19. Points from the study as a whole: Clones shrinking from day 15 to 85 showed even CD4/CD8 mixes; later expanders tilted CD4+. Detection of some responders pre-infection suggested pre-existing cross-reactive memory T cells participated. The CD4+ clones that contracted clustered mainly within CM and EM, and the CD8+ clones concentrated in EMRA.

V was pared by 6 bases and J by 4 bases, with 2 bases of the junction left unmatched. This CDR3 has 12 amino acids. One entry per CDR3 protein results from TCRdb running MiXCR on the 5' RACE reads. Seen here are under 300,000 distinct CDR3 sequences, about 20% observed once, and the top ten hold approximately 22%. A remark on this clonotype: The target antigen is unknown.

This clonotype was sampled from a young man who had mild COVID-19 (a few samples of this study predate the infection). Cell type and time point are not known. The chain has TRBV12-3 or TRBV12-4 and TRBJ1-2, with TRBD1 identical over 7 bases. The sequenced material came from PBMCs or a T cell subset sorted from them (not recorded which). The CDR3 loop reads CASSDRVYGYTF. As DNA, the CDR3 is TGTGCCAGCAGCGACAGGGTCTATGGCTACACCTTC.